This record concerns one T cell receptor beta chain sequence. This entry comes from a study of T cells after somatic rescue of genetic block. The assay was immunoSEQ multiplex PCR, and TCRdb's table has in-frame clones only and misses some. This sample has 88,000 or so clones, with 75% to 90% found just once. Per germline, CDR1 SGHNT and CDR2 YENEEA. Trimming took off 7 bases at V and 10 bases at J, with 14 bases between the two ends. This CDR3 is built from 12 residues. J is TRBJ2-1 and V is TRBV11-3; a possible D gene is TRBD2 (6 bases). The specimen sequenced was peripheral blood mononuclear cells (PBMCs). This clonotype originated in a woman aged 18-29 years. CDR3 in DNA: TGTGCCAGCACGGGAGTCGGCGGGGAGCAGTTCTTC. Translating it yields CASTGVGGEQFF.